The T cell receptor beta chain described here comes from a study of blood T cell repertoires in COVID-19. Study-level information: Nucleic acid was either cDNA or gDNA, and it came from T cells, B-cell-depleted T cells, or PBMCs.

The CDR3 runs 11 residues. The germline V gene has CDR1 GTSNPN and CDR2 SVGIG (reference sequence). The V and J ends lost 1 base and 3 bases respectively, with 4 bases between them. Per the authors' pipeline: Reference gene primer amplification gave estimated nucleated cell counts. Produced via immunoSEQ multiplex PCR; TCRdb's table is partial and in-frame only. V, J and clone size were drawn from that table, and D and trimming were deduced from the DNA. The sample consists of almost 95,000 clones, approximately 83% of them appearing once. By share, this clone ranks as medium-sized. Sequences were obtained from peripheral blood. The clonotype comes from a man aged 55-75 years with acute or convalescent COVID-19. This chain links TRBV30 with TRBJ2-7; D gene unclear. CDR3 sequence reads: CAWSAGYEQYF. CDR3 coding DNA: TGTGCCTGGAGTGCAGGCTACGAGCAGTACTTC.